The T cell receptor (beta chain) described here comes from a study of T cell responses to AZD1222 COVID-19 vaccine. Overall study findings and caveats: Epitopes outside B.1.351 and B.1.1.7 mutated regions reportedly drew nearly half of spike TCRs.

Germline V lookup: CDR1 LNHDA, CDR2 SQIVND (reference sequence). J lost 8 bases, V lost 5 bases, and 6 bases had no gene match. This CDR3 has 14 residues. In regard to this clone: The antigen is undetermined.

Clones were read by immunoSEQ multiplex PCR, and TCRdb kept only the in-frame ones, dropping some. In the table there are more than 95,000 clones, 75% to 90% of which are singletons. The chain employs TRBV19 and TRBJ2-1, with 10 bases fitting TRBD1. Sequenced material: peripheral blood, taken on day 0 of MenACWY control vaccination. The sequence came from an adult in good health. The CDR3 nucleotides read TGTGCCAGTAGTTGGGGACAGGGGATCGATGAGCAGTTCTTC. It codes for CASSWGQGIDEQFF.